This T cell receptor beta chain is drawn from a study of T cell responses to AZD1222 COVID-19 vaccine. On this clone itself: Its antigen is currently unknown.

Study-wide points: In all cases, repertoires were sampled only after the peak T cell response.

Libraries were prepared by immunoSEQ multiplex PCR; TCRdb keeps only in-frame clonotypes and omits some of them. The sample lists around 99,000 clones; about 90% were seen once. This clonotype was obtained from an adult in good health. The input for sequencing was peripheral blood, taken on day 0 of AZD1222 vaccination.

The CDR3 DNA reads as TGTGCCAGCAGTCCCCGGGGTAGCGGGGGGGCCTATGAGCAGTTCTTC. Its protein is CASSPRGSGGAYEQFF. The chain couples TRBV7-6 to TRBJ2-1, with 11 bases lining up with TRBD2. The ends lost 6 bases at V and 8 bases at J; junction bases unmatched: 12. The CDR3 runs to 16 residues. In germline, CDR1 is SGHVS, CDR2 FNYEAQ.